These T cell receptor beta chains were read from a single sample in a study of blood T cell repertoires in COVID-19. Generated by immunoSEQ multiplex PCR, the TCRdb table keeps only in-frame clones and is missing some. The table has a few hundred thousand clones, 65% to 90% seen once. Sequencing was carried out using PBMCs or T cells enriched from blood (not recorded which). These receptors were obtained from a woman aged 40 to 55 with acute COVID-19. The CDR3 runs from the conserved cysteine through the conserved F or W. A D gene is named only where the DNA matches it firmly. Only some rows state a clone size, as once, few, many or a class for expanded clones.

j_gene | v_gene | abundance | d_gene | CDR3aa | CDR3nt
TRBJ2-3 | TRBV19 | once | . | CASSIGGAGTDTQYF | TGTGCCAGTAGTATCGGCGGGGCGGGGACAGATACGCAGTATTTT
TRBJ2-3 | TRBV7-9 | . | . | CASSLEVGPTDTQYF | TGTGCCAGCAGCTTAGAGGTGGGCCCCACAGATACGCAGTATTTT
TRBJ2-1 | TRBV2 | . | TRBD2 | CASSRLGTSKNEQFF | TGTGCCAGCAGCCGTCTCGGGACTAGCAAGAATGAGCAGTTCTTC
TRBJ2-3 | TRBV3-1/TRBV3-2 | . | TRBD2 | CASSQGKVRGARYTQYF | TGTGCCAGCAGCCAAGGAAAAGTGCGGGGGGCCCGGTATACGCAGTATTTT
TRBJ2-1 | TRBV7-3 | . | TRBD2 | CASSLTSSGGSLRDEQFF | TGTGCCAGCAGCTTGACTTCTAGCGGGGGGTCACTCAGGGATGAGCAGTTCTTC
TRBJ2-1 | TRBV5-6 | . | . | CASSPLRGRVYNEQFF | TGTGCCAGCAGCCCCCTACGCGGGCGGGTTTACAATGAGCAGTTCTTC
TRBJ1-5 | TRBV6-1 | . | . | CASSEGQGSNQPQHF | TGTGCCAGCAGTGAAGGCCAGGGTAGCAATCAGCCCCAGCATTTT
TRBJ1-1 | TRBV3-1/TRBV3-2 | . | TRBD1 | CASSQARGRAEAFF | TGTGCCAGCAGCCAGGCAAGGGGGCGCGCTGAAGCTTTCTTT
TRBJ1-3 | TRBV27 | once | TRBD1 | CASSTGPGNTIYF | TGTGCCAGCTCGACAGGGCCGGGAAACACCATATATTTT
TRBJ2-2 | TRBV19 | . | . | CASTRGVTGELFF | TGTGCCAGTACCAGGGGAGTCACCGGGGAGCTGTTTTTT
TRBJ2-5 | TRBV5-1 | once | TRBD2 | CASSLEGTSETQYF | TGCGCCAGCAGCTTGGAGGGGACTAGCGAGACCCAGTACTTC
TRBJ2-1 | TRBV2 | once | TRBD2 | CASLMPGDYLQTTFDNEQFF | TGTGCCAGCCTAATGCCCGGGGACTACCTACAAACGACCTTCGACAATGAGCAGTTCTTC
TRBJ1-5 | TRBV19 | . | . | CATARGNQPQHF | TGTGCCACCGCCCGGGGGAATCAGCCCCAGCATTTT
TRBJ2-7 | TRBV28 | once | . | CASGRLLVPYEQYF | TGTGCCAGCGGGAGGCTACTTGTCCCCTACGAGCAGTACTTC
TRBJ2-7 | TRBV29-1 | many | . | CSVEKGPRGLLF | TGCAGCGTTGAAAAAGGCCCCCGGGGACTTTTATTC
TRBJ2-1 | TRBV6-4 | . | TRBD2 | CASSPTSGTYNEQFF | TGTGCCAGCAGCCCTACTAGCGGGACTTACAATGAGCAGTTCTTC
TRBJ2-2 | TRBV2 | . | TRBD2 | CASSLLAGVAGELFF | TGTGCCAGCAGTCTCCTAGCGGGAGTTGCCGGGGAGCTGTTTTTT